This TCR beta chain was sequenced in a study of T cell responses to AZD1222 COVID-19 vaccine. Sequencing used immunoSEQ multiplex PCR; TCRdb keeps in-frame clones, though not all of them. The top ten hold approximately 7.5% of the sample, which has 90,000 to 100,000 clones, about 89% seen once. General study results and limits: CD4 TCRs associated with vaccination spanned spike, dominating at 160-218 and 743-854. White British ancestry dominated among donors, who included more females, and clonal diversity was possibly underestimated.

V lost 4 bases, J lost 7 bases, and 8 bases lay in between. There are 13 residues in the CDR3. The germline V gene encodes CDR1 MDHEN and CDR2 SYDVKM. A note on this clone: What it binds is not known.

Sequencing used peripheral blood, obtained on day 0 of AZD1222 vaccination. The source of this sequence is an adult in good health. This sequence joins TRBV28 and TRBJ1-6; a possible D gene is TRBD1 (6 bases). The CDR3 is CASSSGTNSPLHF. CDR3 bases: TGTGCCAGCAGTTCCGGGACAAATTCACCCCTCCACTTT. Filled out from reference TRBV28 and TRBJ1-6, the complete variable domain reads DVKVTQSSRYLVKRTGEKVFLECVQDMDHENMFWYRQDPGLGLRLIYFSYDVKMKEKGDIPEGYSVSREKKERFSLILESASTNQTSMYLCASSSGTNSPLHFGNGTRLTVT.